Below, 26 T cell receptor beta chains from the same sample are listed, as sequenced in a study of lymphopenia after photon versus proton radiotherapy. Only in-frame clones appear in the TCRdb table, and some are missing; sequencing was by immunoSEQ multiplex PCR. The sample contains tens of thousands of clones, approximately 91% of which appear only once. This specimen was peripheral blood, taken from a patient treated with photon-based radiotherapy. Every receptor here comes from a woman in her 70s with pancreatic cancer.

The chain couples TRBV19 to TRBJ1-1; 12 bases align to TRBD1. V was pared by 8 bases and J by 5 bases, with 9 bases of the junction left unmatched. The germline gives CDR1 LNHDA, CDR2 SQIVND (reference sequence). This CDR3 has 15 residues. CDR3 nucleotide sequence: TGTGCCAGTCAGGGACAGGGGGCAAAGTGGACTGAAGCTTTCTTT. This codes for CASQGQGAKWTEAFF.

The chain couples TRBV7-8 to TRBJ2-1, with 8 bases lining up with TRBD2. The CDR3 runs to 19 residues. The junction had 20 bases not matched to a gene; V was cut back by 4 bases and J by 6 bases. Per germline, CDR1 SGHVS and CDR2 FQNEAQ. The CDR3 region is CASSSPGTSMPLGANEQFF. The CDR3, as DNA: TGTGCCAGCAGCTCTCCCGGGACTAGTATGCCATTGGGGGCCAATGAGCAGTTCTTC.

J is TRBJ2-7 and V is TRBV6-1; 9 bases are a match to TRBD2. V was clipped by 2 bases and J by 7 bases; unmatched bases: 9. In germline, CDR1 is MNHNS, CDR2 SASEGT. The CDR3 sequence is 15 residues long. The CDR3 loop reads CASSEFSTSGREQYF. The DNA for the CDR3 is TGTGCCAGCAGTGAATTTTCGACTAGCGGTCGGGAGCAGTACTTC.

This clone was picked up a small number of times. The chain carries TRBV4-1 and TRBJ1-2; weak D call: TRBD1 (6 bases). Germline V gene data show CDR1 as MGHRA and CDR2 as YSYEKL. V lost 0 bases and J 6 bases, leaving 11 bases between the germline ends. This CDR3 is 14 amino acids long. The CDR3 reads CASSQDRAGDGYTF. The CDR3 coding sequence is TGCGCCAGCAGCCAAGATCGGGCAGGGGATGGCTACACCTTC.

The chain couples TRBV18 to TRBJ1-1; TRBD1 aligns across 8 bases. From germline, CDR1 is KGHSH and CDR2 LQKENI. The CDR3 extends over 14 amino acids. With 4 bases clipped from V and 1 base from J, the junction kept 2 bases outside the gene matches. Here the CDR3 reads CASSLDRENTEAFF. As DNA, the CDR3 is TGTGCCAGCTCACTGGACAGGGAGAACACTGAAGCTTTCTTT.

J is TRBJ2-5 and V is TRBV5-4, with TRBD1 matching 7 bases. This CDR3 comprises 14 residues. From germline, CDR1 is SGHNT and CDR2 YYREEE (reference sequence). Germline trimming cut 3 bases from V and 2 bases from J; bases unmatched to any gene: 4. CDR3 bases: TGTGCCAGCAGCTCCCAGGGGGTTCAAGAGACCCAGTACTTC. This codes for CASSSQGVQETQYF. The full variable domain, in which reference TRBV5-4 and TRBJ2-5 provide the parts outside the CDR3, is ETGVTQSPTHLIKTRGQQVTLRCSSQSGHNTVSWYQQALGQGPQFIFQYYREEENGRGNFPPRFSGLQFPNYSSELNVNALELDDSALYLCASSSQGVQETQYFGPGTRLLVL.

The rearrangement joins TRBV19 to TRBJ2-2; D is ambiguous. The V end lost 1 base, the J end lost 3 bases, and 6 bases lay between the germline ends. This CDR3 has 14 residues. Germline V gives CDR1 LNHDA, CDR2 SQIVND (reference sequence). Here the CDR3 reads CASSIGGYTGELFF. In nucleotides, the CDR3 is TGTGCCAGTAGTATAGGGGGATACACCGGGGAGCTGTTTTTT.

This clone has just one count. CDR3 in DNA: TGTGCCAGCAAGGCACGAGGGAGCTCCTACGAGCAGTACTTC. It codes for CASKARGSSYEQYF. The chain links TRBV28 to TRBJ2-7; maybe TRBD2 (5 bases). The germline V and J ends were trimmed by 7 bases and 0 bases, with 13 bases remaining between them. CDR1 is MDHEN and CDR2 is SYDVKM in the germline V gene. The CDR3 covers 14 residues.

The genes are TRBV7-2 and TRBJ2-7, with D unresolved. CDR3 size: 13 residues. The germline V gene has CDR1 SGHTA and CDR2 FQGNSA. Trimming shortened V by 5 bases and J by 0 bases, and 8 bases separated the two germline ends. The CDR3: CASSIRISYEQYF. The CDR3 DNA reads TGTGCCAGCAGCATCCGAATCTCCTACGAGCAGTACTTC.

The chain carries TRBV5-6 and TRBJ2-7; D gene uncertain. This CDR3 is built from 14 residues. Trimming cost V 0 bases and J 3 bases, with 10 bases left between them. CDR1 is SGHDT and CDR2 is YYEEEE in the germline V gene. The CDR3 DNA sequence: TGTGCCAGCAGCTTGGATTTTGGCGACTACGAGCAGTACTTC. Its protein is CASSLDFGDYEQYF.

The rearrangement links TRBV27 to TRBJ2-7; TRBD1 is a possible D gene (5 bases). V lost 0 bases and J lost 4, with 16 bases in between. The CDR3 runs 16 residues. From germline, CDR1 is MNHEY and CDR2 SMNVEV (reference sequence). For the CDR3, the DNA is TGTGCCAGCAGTTTATCCCTGGCAGGACAATCTTACGAGCAGTACTTC. It yields the protein CASSLSLAGQSYEQYF.

This chain connects TRBV2 to TRBJ2-3; D not resolved. The CDR3 spans 12 residues. Trimming took 6 bases from V and 6 from J, leaving 10 bases between them. Germline-derived CDR1 and CDR2 are SNHLY and FYNNEI. The chain's CDR3 is CASSKGHDTQYF. The DNA of the CDR3 is TGTGCCAGCAGCAAGGGCCATGATACGCAGTATTTT.

This rearrangement joins TRBV7-9 to TRBJ2-7; D remains ambiguous. V shed 5 bases and J shed 2 bases, with 10 bases lying between them. The germline CDR1 and CDR2 sequences are SEHNR and FQNEAQ (reference sequence). The CDR3 extends over 13 amino acids. CDR3 sequence reads: CASSQDPAYEQYF. The CDR3 region has the DNA TGTGCCAGCAGCCAGGACCCAGCCTACGAGCAGTACTTC.

CDR3 nucleotide sequence: TGCGCCAGCAGCTTACTAGCGGGTGGGGGCAATGAGCAGTTCTTC. Amino acid sequence: CASSLLAGGGNEQFF. The chain links TRBV5-1 to TRBJ2-1; 9 bases are shared with TRBD2. CDR1 SGHRS and CDR2 YFSETQ come from the germline V gene. Trimming took 2 bases from V and 6 from J; bases not matched to a gene: 6. CDR3 length: 15 residues.

A single count supports this clone. The chain joins TRBV25-1 to TRBJ1-1, with a tentative D call TRBD1 (5 bases). Germline V CDR1 and CDR2: MGHDK, SYGVNS. V lost 4 bases, J lost 2 bases, and 11 bases lay in between. The CDR3 runs 14 residues. DNA for the CDR3: TGTGCCAGCAGTGGTACGGGGCGAAACACTGAAGCTTTCTTT. The encoded protein is CASSGTGRNTEAFF.

The V gene is TRBV5-5, the J gene TRBJ2-4; tentatively, D is TRBD1 (6 bases). The germline V gene encodes CDR1 SGHKS and CDR2 YYEKEE (reference sequence). The CDR3 is 17 residues long. With 1 base removed from V and 3 bases from J, the gap between germline ends came to 17 bases. CDR3 amino acids: CASSLREGGSGKNIQYF. The CDR3, as DNA: TGTGCCAGCAGCTTGAGGGAAGGGGGTTCTGGCAAAAACATTCAGTACTTC.

J is TRBJ2-3 and V is TRBV7-9; D call uncertain. Deletions cut 6 bases from V and 2 bases from J, with 3 bases between. Germline CDR1 and CDR2: SEHNR and FQNEAQ (reference sequence). There are 11 residues in the CDR3. DNA of the CDR3: TGTGCCAGCAGGTTCACAGATACGCAGTATTTT. Translation: CASRFTDTQYF.

This chain links TRBV5-6 with TRBJ2-3; tentative D call: TRBD1 (5 bases). V gave up 1 base and J gave up 7 bases, with 10 bases separating them. The CDR3 totals 13 residues. Germline assignment: CDR1 SGHDT and CDR2 YYEEEE. The DNA for the CDR3 is TGTGCCAGCAGCTTGTGGGGCGCGCATACGCAGTATTTT. It encodes CASSLWGAHTQYF.

The gene calls are TRBV6-6 and TRBJ1-2, with 10 bases that match TRBD1. Germline-derived CDR1 and CDR2 are MNHNY and SVGAGI (reference sequence). This CDR3 is 13 amino acids long. Trimming at V came to 0 bases and at J to 14 bases, leaving 6 bases not matched to a gene. Here the CDR3 reads CASSYSPGQGRTF. CDR3 coding DNA: TGTGCCAGCAGTTACTCCCCGGGACAGGGGAGGACCTTC.

J is TRBJ2-2 and V is TRBV28, with 11 bases matching TRBD2. CDR1 is MDHEN, CDR2 SYDVKM, per germline. The ends lost 6 bases at V and 7 bases at J; junction bases unmatched: 7. The CDR3 totals 15 residues. CDR3 nucleotides: TGTGCCAGCAGAATTACTAGCGGGAGCGGCGGGGAGCTGTTTTTT. Protein: CASRITSGSGGELFF.

This chain joins TRBV25-1 and TRBJ2-5, with D perhaps matching TRBD2 (5 bases). The CDR3 has 13 amino acids. Germline V CDR1 and CDR2: MGHDK, SYGVNS. The V end lost 8 bases, the J end lost 2 bases, and 12 bases lay between the germline ends. CDR3 residues: CASGRHYQETQYF. Written as DNA, the CDR3 is TGTGCCAGCGGGAGACACTATCAAGAGACCCAGTACTTC.

The chain combines TRBV5-1 with TRBJ2-7, with 7 bases matching TRBD1. V gave up 0 bases and J gave up 3 bases; unmatched junction bases: 9. Germline CDR1 SGHRS, CDR2 YFSETQ. This CDR3 contains 16 residues. CDR3: CASSLGTGAVFYEQYF. The CDR3, as DNA: TGCGCCAGCAGCTTGGGAACAGGGGCTGTTTTCTACGAGCAGTACTTC.

The J gene is TRBJ1-4, the V gene TRBV18, with D maybe TRBD1 (5 bases). CDR1 is KGHSH, CDR2 LQKENI, per germline. CDR3 size: 15 residues. V lost 0 bases and J lost 3, with 8 bases in between. The CDR3 spells CASSPPKGSNEKLFF. The DNA of the CDR3 is TGTGCCAGCTCACCACCGAAGGGGTCTAATGAAAAACTGTTTTTT.

This rearrangement joins TRBV19 to TRBJ1-1; no clear D gene. V lost 0 bases to trimming and J lost 7 bases, with 15 bases between them. The germline V gene encodes CDR1 LNHDA and CDR2 SQIVND (reference sequence). This CDR3 spans 15 amino acids. This CDR3 reads CASSIDLSAFNEAFF. In nucleotides, the CDR3 is TGTGCCAGTAGTATAGACCTCAGTGCGTTCAATGAAGCTTTCTTT.

The CDR3 is CASRATGNTEAFF. In DNA, the CDR3 is TGTGCCAGCAGGGCGACGGGTAACACTGAAGCTTTCTTT. This chain joins TRBV6-1 and TRBJ1-1; D unresolved. Trimming stripped 6 bases from V and 2 bases from J, with 10 bases between. There are 13 residues in the CDR3. Germline-derived CDR1 and CDR2 are MNHNS and SASEGT.

The rearrangement uses TRBV7-9 and TRBJ2-7; 8 bases line up with TRBD2. CDR1 SEHNR and CDR2 FQNEAQ come from the germline V gene (reference sequence). This CDR3 has 15 amino acids. V lost 4 bases to trimming and J lost 2 bases; unmatched junction nucleotides: 7. Written as DNA, the CDR3 is TGTGCCAGCAGCTCCCCGGGAGGGACTCCCTACGAGCAGTACTTC. Translating gives CASSSPGGTPYEQYF. The full variable domain, its missing parts supplied by reference TRBV7-9 and TRBJ2-7, is DTGVSQNPRHKITKRGQNVTFRCDPISEHNRLYWYRQTLGQGPEFLTYFQNEAQLEKSRLLSDRFSAERPKGSFSTLEIQRTEQGDSAMYLCASSSPGGTPYEQYFGPGTRLTVT.